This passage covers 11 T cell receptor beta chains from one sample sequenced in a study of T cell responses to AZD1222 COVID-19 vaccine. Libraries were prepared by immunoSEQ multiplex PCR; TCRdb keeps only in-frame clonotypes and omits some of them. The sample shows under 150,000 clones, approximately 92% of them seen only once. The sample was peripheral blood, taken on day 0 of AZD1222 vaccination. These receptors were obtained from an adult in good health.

For the CDR3, the DNA is TGTGCCAGCGGCGCGGGGAGAGGTCGTGAAAAACTGTTTTTT. It specifies CASGAGRGREKLFF. The V gene is TRBV11-2, the J gene TRBJ1-4; no definite D call. Germline CDR1 SGHAT, CDR2 FQNNGV. The ends were cut back, 8 bases at V and 7 bases at J, with 17 bases in the middle. The CDR3 runs to 14 residues. Together with reference TRBV11-2 and TRBJ1-4, the CDR3 gives the full variable domain: EAGVAQSPRYKIIEKRQSVAFWCNPISGHATLYWYQQILGQGPKLLIQFQNNGVVDDSQLPKDRFSAERLKGVDSTLKIQPAKLEDSAVYLCASGAGRGREKLFFGSGTQLSVL.

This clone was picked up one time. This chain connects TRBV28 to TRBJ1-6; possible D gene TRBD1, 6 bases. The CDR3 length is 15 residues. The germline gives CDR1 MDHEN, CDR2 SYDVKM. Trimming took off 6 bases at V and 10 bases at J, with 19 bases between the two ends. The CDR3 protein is CASSPAGATSSPLHF. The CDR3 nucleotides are TGTGCCAGCAGCCCCGCGGGGGCGACATCCTCACCCCTCCACTTT.

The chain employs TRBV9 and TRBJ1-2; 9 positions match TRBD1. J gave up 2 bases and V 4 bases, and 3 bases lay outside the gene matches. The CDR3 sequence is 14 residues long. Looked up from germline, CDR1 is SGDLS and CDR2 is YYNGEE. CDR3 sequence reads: CASSPGQGNYGYTF. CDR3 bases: TGTGCCAGCAGCCCGGGACAGGGAAACTATGGCTACACCTTC.

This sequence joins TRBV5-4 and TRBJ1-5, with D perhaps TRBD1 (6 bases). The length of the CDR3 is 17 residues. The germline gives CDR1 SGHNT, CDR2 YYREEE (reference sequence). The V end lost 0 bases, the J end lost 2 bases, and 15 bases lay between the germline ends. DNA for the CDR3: TGTGCCAGCAGCTTGGGTGGGGGGCAAAATGGCAATCAGCCCCAGCATTTT. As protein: CASSLGGGQNGNQPQHF.

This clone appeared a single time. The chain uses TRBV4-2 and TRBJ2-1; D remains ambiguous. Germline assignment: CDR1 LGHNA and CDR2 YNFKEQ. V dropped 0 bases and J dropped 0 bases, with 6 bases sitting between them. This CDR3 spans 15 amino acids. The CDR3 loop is CASSQEGSSYNEQFF. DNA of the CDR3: TGTGCCAGCAGCCAAGAAGGTAGCTCCTACAATGAGCAGTTCTTC.

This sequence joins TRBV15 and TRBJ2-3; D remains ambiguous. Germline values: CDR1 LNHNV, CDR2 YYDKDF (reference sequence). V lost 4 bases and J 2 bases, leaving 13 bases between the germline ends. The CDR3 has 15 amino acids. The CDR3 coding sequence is TGTGCCACCAGCATCGGCCTGGTGTTCACAGATACGCAGTATTTT. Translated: CATSIGLVFTDTQYF.

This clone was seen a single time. CDR3 sequence (DNA): TGTGCCAGCACAATAAAGGAGACAGCCAAAAACATTCAGTACTTC. Protein product: CASTIKETAKNIQYF. This rearrangement joins TRBV2 to TRBJ2-4; D remains ambiguous. Germline lookup yields CDR1 SNHLY and CDR2 FYNNEI. V was shortened by 7 bases and J by 0 bases, with 13 bases between the two germline ends. CDR3 length: 15 amino acids.

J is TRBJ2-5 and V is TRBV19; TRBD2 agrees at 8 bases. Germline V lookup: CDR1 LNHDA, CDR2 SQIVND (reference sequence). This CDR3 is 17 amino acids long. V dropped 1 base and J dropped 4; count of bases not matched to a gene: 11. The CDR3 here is CASSIVGSGISGETQYF. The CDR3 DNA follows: TGTGCCAGTAGTATAGTTGGTAGCGGGATATCTGGAGAGACCCAGTACTTC.

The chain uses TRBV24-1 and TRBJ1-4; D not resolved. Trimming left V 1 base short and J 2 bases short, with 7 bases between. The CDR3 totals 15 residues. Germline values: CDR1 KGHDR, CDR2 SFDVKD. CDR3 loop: CATSDFDGTNEKLFF. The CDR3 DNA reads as TGTGCCACCAGTGATTTTGATGGGACTAATGAAAAACTGTTTTTT.

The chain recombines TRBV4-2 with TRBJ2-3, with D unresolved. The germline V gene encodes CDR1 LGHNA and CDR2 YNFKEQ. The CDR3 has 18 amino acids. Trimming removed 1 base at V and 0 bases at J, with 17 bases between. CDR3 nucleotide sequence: TGTGCCAGCAGCCAAGGCTGGGTCCGGGTGCTTAGCACAGATACGCAGTATTTT. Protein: CASSQGWVRVLSTDTQYF.

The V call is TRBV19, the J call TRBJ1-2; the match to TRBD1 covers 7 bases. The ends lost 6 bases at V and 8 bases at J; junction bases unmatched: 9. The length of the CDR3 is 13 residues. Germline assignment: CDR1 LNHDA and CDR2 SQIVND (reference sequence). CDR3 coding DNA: TGTGCCAGTAGCCGGACAGGTCTAGGCGGCTACACCTTC. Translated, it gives CASSRTGLGGYTF.